This paragraph reports one T cell receptor (beta chain). Profiled with immunoSEQ multiplex PCR; TCRdb holds only in-frame clones, not every one. The sample has roughly 250,000 clones, approximately 90% seen once. The record originates from a study of blood T cell repertoires in COVID-19. V was shortened by 6 bases and J by 2 bases, with 17 bases between the two germline ends. The V gene's germline CDR1 is MNHEY and CDR2 SVGAGI. This CDR3 has 15 residues. This chain connects TRBV6-5 to TRBJ2-7; D is perhaps TRBD1 (7 bases). The receptor was derived from a woman in her 40s with acute COVID-19. The sequenced sample was PBMCs or T cells enriched from blood (not recorded which). CDR3 residues: CASRQRQGGPYEQYF. Here the CDR3 DNA reads TGTGCCAGCAGACAAAGACAGGGAGGACCCTACGAGCAGTACTTC.